This T cell receptor (beta chain) was profiled in a study of blood T cells in healthy people across ages. About the study: Through template switching, about one barcoded beta molecule was captured per two T cells, as measured in model experiments.

This clonotype was picked up many times. Alongside a J-beta primer mix, a sample-barcoded 5' primer served in a second PCR lasting roughly 6 to 11 cycles. MiXCR was run by TCRdb on the 5' RACE reads, yielding one entry per CDR3 protein. The sample consists of fewer than 2,000,000 distinct CDR3 sequences, around 42% of them appearing once. Trimming cost V 0 bases and J 3 bases, with 9 bases left between them. From germline, CDR1 is ENHRY and CDR2 SYGVKD. The CDR3 length is 14 residues. The sample, 7.5 to 10 milliliters of peripheral blood, was drawn from each donor. Sequencing was done on a sample of blood. V usage is TRBV10-3 and J usage is TRBJ2-7; the D gene is possibly TRBD1 (6 bases). This clonotype was obtained from a human donor in good health. CDR3 sequence: CAISESGGIYEQYF. CDR3 nucleotide sequence: TGTGCCATCAGTGAGTCAGGGGGAATCTACGAGCAGTACTTC.